This T cell receptor (beta chain) was recovered during a study of T cell responses to AZD1222 COVID-19 vaccine (dated by TCRdb to the early 2020s). General notes on the study: A total of just over 230 trial participants underwent TCR sequencing, of whom about 210 received two doses of AZD1222 and approximately 25 received two doses of the MenACWY control vaccine. Enrollment into the trials was organized by age into subgroups of 18-55, 56-69 and 70-plus years, and those subgroups contained approximately 150, 30 and 60 TCR-sequenced participants, respectively.

Study-level results and caveats: A significant rise in spike-specific TCR breadth and depth was observed after two AZD1222 doses relative to day 0 and relative to MenACWY recipients. Reportedly, almost half of the unique spike-specific TCRs recognized epitopes lying outside the regions that are mutated in the B.1.351 and B.1.1.7 variants. Participants were mostly white British and included more females than males, and it was suggested by the authors that clonal diversity may have been underestimated. No day 14 peak-response samples were available, so repertoires were characterized only after the peak T cell response. Conclusions about previously exposed vaccinees are limited because only 5 or 6 AZD1222 recipients were SARS-CoV-2 seropositive at baseline. In the small 56-69-year group, the increase in depth fell short of significance, most likely because of low power. Vaccine-associated CD4 TCRs spanned the whole spike protein, with dominant responses in regions 160-218 and 743-854.

The time point label for this specimen denotes: about 28 days (+/-7) after the second vaccine dose. AZD1222 recipients with second doses at about 4 weeks or about 12 weeks were pooled, because spike-specific TCR depth and breadth did not differ between schedules. Vaccinee samples came from UK trials COV001 and COV002, including a single-blind randomized controlled phase 2/3 trial of AZD1222 (ChAdOx1 nCoV-19) in healthy adults. For TCRbeta chain sequencing, PBMC samples were collected from trial participants at day 0 and at day 28 after the second dose. About this clone: Its antigen remains undetermined. The sample holds no much larger clone one base away, and base qualities are not on file.

The CDR3 regions of human TCRbeta chains were subjected to immunosequencing. The authors processed their data as follows. TCRs in the repertoires were matched against a reference library of SARS-CoV-2-specific TCRs that had been generated with the MIRA antigen-specificity platform. Breadth was defined as the fraction of unique TCRs that were SARS-CoV-2-associated, and depth was defined as the fraction of total T cells that were SARS-CoV-2-associated. Using the MIRA data, every spike-specific TCR was mapped to the spike region that the TCR reacted to and assigned to either a CD4 or a CD8 class. Log10-transformed breadth and depth values were compared by one-way ANOVA with Sidak's multiple comparisons tests. The clones in this table, taken by TCRdb from immuneACCESS, are in-frame only. Not every clone is retained; where verified, under half of the shortfall comes from an unresolved V gene, and the cause of the rest is unknown. The V and J calls and the clone size are those of that table, but D and trimming were determined from the DNA. The sample records some 130,000 clones, approximately 91% of which are singletons. 1.5% to 2% of the sample is in the top ten clones.

The germline V gene yields ENHRY for CDR1 and SYGVKD for CDR2. The V end gives up 4 bases and the J end 4 bases, leaving 5 bases in the junction not matched to a gene. From the cysteine up to the phenylalanine, the CDR3 has a length of 15 residues. The CDR3 DNA has 45 bases and is translated from base 1. Sample: peripheral blood, taken 28 days after the second AZD1222 dose. The chain links TRBV10-3 with TRBJ2-1; TRBD2 matches 9 bases in the middle. The TCR originated in an adult who received the AZD1222 COVID-19 vaccine. The nucleotide sequence is TGTGCCATCAGTGTGGAAGCGGGGGGTTACAATGAGCAGTTCTTC. Translated, it gives CAISVEAGGYNEQFF.